This T cell receptor (beta chain) was retrieved from a study of cytomegalovirus exposure and HLA in healthy donors. Whole-study results and caveats: Altogether, more than 150 TCR beta chains were recorded as cytomegalovirus-associated.

Comment on this clone: Its target is not known.

PCR was performed using 60 Vbeta and 13 Jbeta primers. The repertoire was sequenced with immunoSEQ multiplex PCR; TCRdb's copy has only in-frame clones and lacks some. Among 120,000 or so clones listed, 80% were seen once. Germline V gene lookup returns CDR1 LGHNT and CDR2 FRNRAP. This CDR3 spans 14 amino acids. With 4 bases clipped from V and 5 bases from J, the junction kept 5 bases outside the gene matches. The rearrangement uses TRBV12-5 and TRBJ2-1, with TRBD2 matching 7 bases. This TCR was sampled from a man aged 25 to 40 in good health and CMV-seropositive. Sequencing input: PBMCs. The CDR3: CASGWAGVHNEQFF. CDR3 nucleotides: TGTGCTAGTGGTTGGGCGGGGGTCCACAATGAGCAGTTCTTC.